This T cell receptor beta chain emerged from a study of T-cell reconstitution after alpha-beta-depleted transplantation in children. TCRbeta library preparation incorporated unique molecular identifiers. MiXCR was run by TCRdb on the PCR reads, yielding one entry per CDR3 protein. The sample lists some 590,000 distinct CDR3 sequences; roughly a tenth were seen once. Germline V gene sequence: CDR1 SQVTM, CDR2 ANQGSEA. Trimming cost V 7 bases and J 0 bases, with 16 bases left between them. The CDR3 loop spans 15 amino acids. This clonotype was found a few times. The receptor was isolated from a human donor who donated a stem cell graft to a child with acute myeloid leukemia. The chain links TRBV29-1 to TRBJ2-1, with D uncertain. The sequences come from PBMCs from the stem cell graft donor, collected from the stem cell graft. The CDR3 loop reads CSAYDSRSSYNEQFF. In nucleotides, the CDR3 is TGCAGCGCCTACGACTCTCGCAGCTCCTACAATGAGCAGTTCTTC.